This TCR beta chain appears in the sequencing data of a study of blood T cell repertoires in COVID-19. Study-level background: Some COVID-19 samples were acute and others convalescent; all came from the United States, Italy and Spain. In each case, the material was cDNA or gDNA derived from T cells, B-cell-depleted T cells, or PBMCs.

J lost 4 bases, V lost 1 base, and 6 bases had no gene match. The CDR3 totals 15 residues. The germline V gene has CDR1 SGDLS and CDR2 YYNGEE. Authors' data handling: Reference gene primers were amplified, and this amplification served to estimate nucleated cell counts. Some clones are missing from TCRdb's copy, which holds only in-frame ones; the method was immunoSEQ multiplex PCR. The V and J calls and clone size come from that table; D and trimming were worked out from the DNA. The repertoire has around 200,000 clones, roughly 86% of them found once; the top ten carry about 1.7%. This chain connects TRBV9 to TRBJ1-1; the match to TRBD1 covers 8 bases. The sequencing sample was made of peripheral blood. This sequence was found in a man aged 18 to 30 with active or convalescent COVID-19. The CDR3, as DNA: TGTGCCAGCAGCGTAACGACAGGGGAGGGCACTGAAGCTTTCTTT. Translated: CASSVTTGEGTEAFF. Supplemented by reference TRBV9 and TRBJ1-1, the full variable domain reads DSGVTQTPKHLITATGQRVTLRCSPRSGDLSVYWYQQSLDQGLQFLIQYYNGEERAKGNILERFSAQQFPDLHSELNLSSLELGDSALYFCASSVTTGEGTEAFFGQGTRLTVV.